This entry lists 21 T cell receptor beta chains sequenced from one sample in a study of T cell repertoires and HLA-DP antigens. This table comes from immunoSEQ multiplex PCR, and its TCRdb copy is limited to in-frame clones, with some not included. The table has more than 90,000 clones, 80% to 95% seen once; the top ten hold more than 0.25%. Their recognized antigens are unknown. The sample comprised CD4+ T cells from PBMCs. These receptors all stem from a woman aged 18 to 35 in good health and CMV-seronegative.

This chain links TRBV7-2 with TRBJ2-1; D is unresolved. CDR3 length: 12 amino acids. CDR1 is SGHTA and CDR2 is FQGNSA in the germline V gene. The V end lost 5 bases, the J end lost 7 bases, and 9 bases lay between the germline ends. Written as DNA, the CDR3 is TGTGCCAGCAGCCTCTTGCTGAATGAGCAGTTCTTC. It codes for CASSLLLNEQFF.

V and J are TRBV5-1 and TRBJ2-3; D ambiguous. CDR3 size: 17 residues. CDR1 and CDR2 (germline): SGHRS, YFSETQ. Trimming removed 4 bases from V and 2 bases from J, with 20 bases in between. The CDR3, as DNA: TGCGCCAGCAGCAGTAGAGGTTCCGGGCGGAACACAGATACGCAGTATTTT. Its translation is CASSSRGSGRNTDTQYF.

The chain uses TRBV18 and TRBJ2-5; D gene unclear. Trimming stripped 0 bases from V and 2 bases from J, with 13 bases between. The CDR3 sequence is 16 residues long. Germline-derived CDR1 and CDR2 are KGHSH and LQKENI. CDR3 region: CASSPPVFRDQETQYF. As DNA, the CDR3 is TGTGCCAGCTCACCACCGGTTTTTAGGGATCAAGAGACCCAGTACTTC.

Written as DNA, the CDR3 is TGTGCCAGCAGCTTAGCGGGGGGTGATGCTAGCACAGATACGCAGTATTTT. Encoded protein: CASSLAGGDASTDTQYF. The chain combines TRBV7-3 with TRBJ2-3; TRBD2 aligns across 8 bases. Losses at the gene ends were 2 bases for V and 0 bases for J; bases not matched to a gene: 7. The CDR3 runs 17 residues. Germline CDR1 is SGHTA and CDR2 is FQGTGA.

The chain couples TRBV6-4 to TRBJ2-3; D may correspond to TRBD1 or TRBD2 (5 bases each). CDR1 and CDR2 (germline): MRHNA, SNTAGT. The CDR3 contains 15 residues. V was shortened by 0 bases and J by 6 bases, with 13 bases between the two germline ends. In DNA, the CDR3 is TGTGCCAGCAGTGACTCTACGCGGGCAGGGGATACGCAGTATTTT. It translates to CASSDSTRAGDTQYF.

V is TRBV6-6 and J is TRBJ2-3, with TRBD1 matching 7 bases. The junction had 11 bases not matched to a gene; V was cut back by 8 bases and J by 3 bases. This CDR3 has 15 residues. Germline V CDR1 and CDR2: MNHNY, SVGAGI (reference sequence). For the CDR3, the DNA is TGTGCCAGCCATTTGTCGACAGGGTGGACAGATACGCAGTATTTT. This gives the protein CASHLSTGWTDTQYF.

The genes are TRBV7-2 and TRBJ2-5, with 11 bases identical to TRBD2. The CDR3 contains 16 residues. Germline CDR1 is SGHTA and CDR2 is FQGNSA. The V segment lost 2 bases and the J segment 2 bases; nucleotides outside the gene matches: 4. The CDR3 sequence: CASSLSSSGGQETQYF. The CDR3 nucleotides are TGTGCCAGCAGCTTATCGTCTAGCGGGGGGCAAGAGACCCAGTACTTC.

This chain connects TRBV5-1 to TRBJ2-7; 8 nucleotides match TRBD1. Germline CDR1 and CDR2: SGHRS and YFSETQ. The CDR3 extends over 13 amino acids. V lost 2 bases and J lost 6; bases outside the gene matches: 4. CDR3 region: CASSFSGTGEQYV. CDR3 sequence (DNA): TGCGCCAGCAGCTTTTCCGGGACAGGCGAGCAGTACGTC.

The rearrangement joins TRBV27 to TRBJ2-3; D might be TRBD1 or TRBD2, each matching 5 bases. There are 17 residues in the CDR3. Trimming shortened V by 0 bases and J by 0 bases, and 13 bases separated the two germline ends. Germline V gene lookup returns CDR1 MNHEY and CDR2 SMNVEV (reference sequence). CDR3 DNA sequence: TGTGCCAGCAGTTTATCCGAGGGGCGGACAAGCACAGATACGCAGTATTTT. Residues: CASSLSEGRTSTDTQYF.

The chain joins TRBV7-2 to TRBJ1-2; no clear D. This CDR3 is 17 amino acids long. Germline V gives CDR1 SGHTA, CDR2 FQGNSA. Trimming took 2 bases from V and 5 from J, leaving 21 bases between them. This CDR3 is CASSLIGVSSAGYGYTF. CDR3 bases: TGTGCCAGCAGCTTAATTGGCGTTTCTTCGGCGGGTTATGGCTACACCTTC.

V usage is TRBV19 and J usage is TRBJ2-3; 8 bases are shared with TRBD2. Germline loops: CDR1 LNHDA, CDR2 SQIVND (reference sequence). The CDR3 spans 16 residues. Germline trimming cut 3 bases from V and 4 bases from J; bases unmatched to any gene: 9. The CDR3 spells CASSMGWRGAADTQYF. The DNA for the CDR3 is TGTGCCAGTAGTATGGGCTGGCGGGGGGCTGCAGATACGCAGTATTTT.

V usage is TRBV5-4 and J usage is TRBJ2-1, with 15 bases fitting TRBD2. J lost 4 bases, V lost 5 bases, and 4 bases had no gene match. In germline, CDR1 is SGHNT, CDR2 YYREEE (reference sequence). The CDR3 extends over 16 amino acids. The CDR3 loop reads CASRHGTSGRYNEQFF. As DNA, the CDR3 is TGTGCCAGCAGGCACGGGACTAGCGGGAGGTACAATGAGCAGTTCTTC.

The CDR3 DNA sequence: TGTGCCAGCAGTTTACAGGACAGGGGAGATACGCAGTATTTT. Amino acids: CASSLQDRGDTQYF. The chain has TRBV27 and TRBJ2-3; 9 positions agree with TRBD1. V lost 2 bases to trimming and J lost 5 bases; unmatched junction nucleotides: 2. Per the germline V gene, CDR1 is MNHEY and CDR2 is SMNVEV (reference sequence). This CDR3 has 14 residues.

The genes are TRBV28 and TRBJ1-4; 7 nucleotides match TRBD1. Germline V CDR1 and CDR2: MDHEN, SYDVKM. V was clipped by 7 bases and J by 8 bases; unmatched bases: 7. This CDR3 contains 13 residues. The CDR3 protein is CASKLRGPEKLFF. CDR3 DNA sequence: TGTGCCAGCAAACTTAGGGGGCCCGAAAAACTGTTTTTT.

The CDR3 region has the DNA TGTGCCAGCAGCTTGGGGGGGGGCGAGCAGTACGTC. Protein product: CASSLGGGEQYV. The chain couples TRBV5-6 to TRBJ2-7, with 7 bases fitting TRBD2. Germline V gene sequence: CDR1 SGHDT, CDR2 YYEEEE. Trimming cost V 0 bases and J 6 bases; bases outside gene matches: 0. The CDR3 totals 12 residues.

The rearrangement joins TRBV15 to TRBJ2-3; TRBD2 aligns across 7 bases. The J segment lost 1 base and the V segment lost 0 bases, leaving 7 bases of the junction unmatched. The CDR3 is 17 residues long. Per the germline V gene, CDR1 is LNHNV and CDR2 is YYDKDF (reference sequence). The CDR3 spells CATSRDLLASRTDTQYF. Written as DNA, the CDR3 is TGTGCCACCAGCAGAGATCTACTAGCGAGCCGCACAGATACGCAGTATTTT.

The chain is built from TRBV27 and TRBJ2-1; perhaps TRBD2 as D (5 bases). Germline CDR1 MNHEY, CDR2 SMNVEV (reference sequence). The CDR3 sequence is 13 residues long. V lost 6 bases and J lost 8, with 14 bases in between. The CDR3 region has the DNA TGTGCCAGCAGAGGACGGGGATTCTATGAGCAGTTCTTC. It specifies CASRGRGFYEQFF.

This clone is medium-sized within its sample. The V and J genes are TRBV4-1 and TRBJ1-2; 7 nucleotides align to TRBD1. With 5 bases clipped from V and 8 bases from J, the junction kept 11 bases outside the gene matches. The CDR3 extends over 14 amino acids. Germline V gene lookup returns CDR1 MGHRA and CDR2 YSYEKL. The CDR3 nucleotides are TGCGCCAGCAGCAGAGACAGGGTCCTAGGCGGCTACACCTTC. It translates to CASSRDRVLGGYTF.

V and J are TRBV5-1 and TRBJ2-1; D is possibly TRBD1 (6 bases). The CDR3 spans 19 residues. The germline gives CDR1 SGHRS, CDR2 YFSETQ. V shed 4 bases and J shed 0 bases, with 23 bases lying between them. CDR3 sequence: CASSTRTASRGGSYNEQFF. The CDR3 bases are TGCGCCAGCAGCACGCGGACAGCCTCCCGAGGGGGCTCCTACAATGAGCAGTTCTTC.

This chain connects TRBV5-3 to TRBJ1-5; TRBD1 matches at 12 bases. TRBV5-3 is an ORF for which the function is uncertain. This CDR3 is 16 amino acids long. The J segment lost 4 bases and the V segment lost 4 bases, leaving 6 bases of the junction unmatched. CDR3 sequence reads: CARSRRDRGRNQPQHF. CDR3 DNA sequence: TGTGCCAGAAGCCGCCGGGACAGGGGGCGTAATCAGCCCCAGCATTTT.

CDR3 protein: CASSQVGTSGRNTNEQFF. The CDR3 coding sequence is TGCGCCAGCAGCCAAGTGGGGACTAGCGGGAGGAATACGAATGAGCAGTTCTTC. V and J are TRBV4-1 and TRBJ2-1; 15 bases align to TRBD2. The CDR3 totals 18 residues. Unmatched junction bases numbered 8, after V lost 1 base and J lost 7 bases. The V gene's germline CDR1 is MGHRA and CDR2 YSYEKL.